This TCR beta chain emerged from a study of T cells expressing NK-cell markers. CDR3 length equals 15 residues. The germline CDR1 and CDR2 sequences are SGHTA and FQGNSA. Reprocessing the 5' RACE reads, TCRdb reports a single entry for every CDR3 protein and omits DNA. This table holds about 260,000 distinct CDR3 sequences. Notes on the study in general: Four donors likewise had their CD3+CD56-NKG2C+ fraction led by these clonotypes. It is unclear if expanded NKG2C-expressing clones target HCMV antigens.

Details on this clonotype: Its antigen is not identified.

The specimen sequenced was blood T cells: a sorted CD56 or NKG2C T cell subset, CD4+ or CD8+ T cells, or bulk PBMC T cells (not recorded which). J is TRBJ2-3 and V is TRBV7-2; TCRdb's D call of TRBD1 is untestable without DNA. This clonotype originated in a woman aged 18-69 years in good health. CDR3 sequence reads: CASRPEGAKGDTQYF.